The text below deals with one T cell receptor (beta chain). Its antigen is unidentified. The data are from a study of cytomegalovirus exposure and HLA in healthy donors. Overall study results and limits: Three chains linked to CMV were shown in vitro to be specific for CMV antigens. The classifier reportedly diagnosed cytomegalovirus status with high specificity and sensitivity. Altogether, 150 to 200 TCR beta chains were recorded as cytomegalovirus-associated.

Measured with immunoSEQ multiplex PCR; TCRdb has only the in-frame clones, and not every one. The data contain 100,000 to 150,000 clones, roughly 86% of them singletons. V lost 6 bases to trimming and J lost 10 bases; unmatched junction nucleotides: 12. The CDR3 sequence is 15 residues long. CDR1 is WNHNN and CDR2 is SYGVQD in the germline V gene (reference sequence). The sequenced sample was PBMCs. This chain connects TRBV10-1 to TRBJ2-1, with 10 bases matching TRBD2. The sequence came from a young man in good health and CMV-seronegative. The CDR3 spells CASSVASGSPQEQFF. The CDR3 bases are TGCGCCAGCAGCGTTGCTAGCGGGAGCCCCCAAGAGCAGTTCTTC.